The 15 T cell receptor beta chains below come from one sample, sequenced in a study of blood T cell repertoires in COVID-19. Profiled with immunoSEQ multiplex PCR; TCRdb holds only in-frame clones, not every one. The table lists about 190,000 clones, 90% of them singletons. The sample was peripheral blood. These receptors were taken from a man in his fifties or sixties with acute or convalescent COVID-19.

J is TRBJ2-1 and V is TRBV30, with TRBD2 matching 11 bases. Trimming took 5 bases from V and 4 from J; bases not matched to a gene: 4. This CDR3 has 14 amino acids. Germline V gives CDR1 GTSNPN, CDR2 SVGIG (reference sequence). The CDR3 coding sequence is TGTGCCTGGGGACTAGCGGGTCCTTACAATGAGCAGTTCTTC. It encodes CAWGLAGPYNEQFF. Looking up the rest from reference TRBV30 and TRBJ2-1 gives the full variable domain: SQTIHQWPATLVQPVGSPLSLECTVEGTSNPNLYWYRQAAGRGLQLLFYSVGIGQISSEVPQNLSASRPQDRQFILSSKKLLLSDSGFYLCAWGLAGPYNEQFFGPGTRLTVL.

This chain joins TRBV28 and TRBJ1-6; possibly TRBD1 for D (5 bases). The CDR3 extends over 16 amino acids. Trimming left V 5 bases short and J 0 bases short, with 11 bases between. CDR1 is MDHEN, CDR2 SYDVKM, per germline. CDR3 coding DNA: TGTGCCAGCAGTCGCGGGGGGAGCTCCTATAATTCACCCCTCCACTTT. This gives the protein CASSRGGSSYNSPLHF.

The chain carries TRBV5-1 and TRBJ2-1; 8 nucleotides line up with TRBD1. The length of the CDR3 is 14 residues. Germline V gene sequence: CDR1 SGHRS, CDR2 YFSETQ. Trimming removed 2 bases from V and 7 bases from J; junction bases left unmatched: 5. The CDR3 coding sequence is TGCGCCAGCAGCTTACAGGGGGAATTAAATGAGCAGTTCTTC. Amino acid sequence: CASSLQGELNEQFF.

The J gene is TRBJ2-5, the V gene TRBV5-1, with D perhaps matching TRBD2 (6 bases). V lost 6 bases and J lost 1, with 19 bases in between. Germline assignment: CDR1 SGHRS and CDR2 YFSETQ. CDR3 size: 16 residues. CDR3 sequence (DNA): TGCGCCAGCAATAAGGAGGGCCAACATTCCCAAGAGACCCAGTACTTC. Protein product: CASNKEGQHSQETQYF.

V gene TRBV19 combines with J gene TRBJ1-4; tentative D call: TRBD1 (6 bases). Germline CDR1 LNHDA, CDR2 SQIVND (reference sequence). This CDR3 contains 15 residues. The V and J ends lost 8 bases and 6 bases respectively, with 19 bases between them. The chain's CDR3 is CASSKGGSGDEKLFF. The CDR3 region has the DNA TGTGCCAGTTCTAAAGGGGGTAGTGGGGATGAAAAACTGTTTTTT.

This rearrangement joins TRBV4-3 to TRBJ1-4, with D perhaps TRBD1 (6 bases). V was cut by 4 bases and J by 8 bases, with 17 bases left in between. The germline CDR1 and CDR2 sequences are LGHNA and YSLEER. There are 15 residues in the CDR3. The CDR3 protein is CASSPDRDNWEKLFF. The CDR3 nucleotides read TGCGCCAGCAGCCCTGACCGGGACAATTGGGAAAAACTGTTTTTT.

The chain combines TRBV30 with TRBJ1-6, with no clear D. This CDR3 has 14 amino acids. With 0 bases removed from V and 4 bases from J, the gap between germline ends came to 7 bases. From germline, CDR1 is GTSNPN and CDR2 SVGIG (reference sequence). The CDR3 DNA reads as TGTGCCTGGAGTGTACCACATTATAATTCACCCCTCCACTTT. Residues: CAWSVPHYNSPLHF.

The rearrangement joins TRBV7-9 to TRBJ1-2, with a weak D call TRBD1 (6 bases). The length of the CDR3 is 15 residues. CDR1 and CDR2 (germline): SEHNR, FQNEAQ (reference sequence). V gave up 3 bases and J gave up 8 bases, with 19 bases separating them. The CDR3 region is CASSFETVIQGGYTF. The CDR3 region has the DNA TGTGCCAGCAGCTTTGAGACAGTCATTCAGGGGGGCTACACCTTC. The full variable domain, with the rest looked up from reference TRBV7-9 and TRBJ1-2, is DTGVSQNPRHKITKRGQNVTFRCDPISEHNRLYWYRQTLGQGPEFLTYFQNEAQLEKSRLLSDRFSAERPKGSFSTLEIQRTEQGDSAMYLCASSFETVIQGGYTFGSGTRLTVV.

The rearrangement links TRBV4-3 to TRBJ2-2; D is uncertain. CDR1 LGHNA and CDR2 YSLEER come from the germline V gene. Trimming cost V 5 bases and J 1 base, with 14 bases left between them. The CDR3 contains 16 residues. This CDR3 reads CASSKRFWQNTGELFF. The DNA of the CDR3 is TGCGCCAGCAGCAAAAGATTTTGGCAGAACACCGGGGAGCTGTTTTTT.

CDR3: CASSLRSLWEGSYEQYF. Written as DNA, the CDR3 is TGTGCCAGCAGCTTACGGAGTTTGTGGGAGGGTTCCTACGAGCAGTACTTC. This rearrangement joins TRBV7-2 to TRBJ2-7, with 7 nucleotides matching TRBD2. The V segment lost 2 bases and the J segment 1 base; nucleotides outside the gene matches: 11. Germline CDR1 reads SGHTA; CDR2 reads FQGNSA. There are 17 residues in the CDR3.

This chain connects TRBV12-1 to TRBJ2-7; the DNA was not used to check the table's D call, TRBD1. TRBV12-1 is designated a pseudogene. There are 17 residues in the CDR3. The CDR3 protein is CASSSRRDRVNLGEQYV. CDR3 nucleotides: TGTGCCAGCAGCTCGAGAAGGGACAGGGTTAATTTGGGCGAGCAGTACGTC.

This clone was seen a single time. This CDR3 is CASSLGGPNTGELFF. The CDR3, as DNA: TGTGCCAGCAGCTTAGGGGGCCCGAACACCGGGGAGCTGTTTTTT. V gene TRBV13 combines with J gene TRBJ2-2, with no clear D. CDR1 and CDR2 (germline): PRHDT, FYEKMQ (reference sequence). The CDR3 runs to 15 residues. V lost 0 bases and J lost 0, with 5 bases in between.

The genes are TRBV28 and TRBJ1-2, with 12 bases matching TRBD1. The V segment lost 5 bases and the J segment 6 bases; nucleotides outside the gene matches: 7. Germline lookup yields CDR1 MDHEN and CDR2 SYDVKM. The CDR3 sequence is 15 residues long. CDR3 region: CASSPRGQGANGYTF. CDR3 bases: TGTGCCAGCAGTCCTAGGGGACAGGGGGCCAATGGCTACACCTTC.

The chain is built from TRBV11-2 and TRBJ2-1, with D possibly TRBD2 on 6 matching bases. Trimming removed 3 bases at V and 0 bases at J, with 9 bases between. CDR3 length: 15 residues. Germline CDR1 is SGHAT and CDR2 is FQNNGV. CDR3 in DNA: TGTGCCAGCAGCTTGGACTACCGCTCCTACAATGAGCAGTTCTTC. Translated, it gives CASSLDYRSYNEQFF.

This chain connects TRBV10-3 to TRBJ1-3, with D perhaps TRBD1 (6 bases). Trimming shortened V by 3 bases and J by 0 bases, and 12 bases separated the two germline ends. The CDR3 totals 16 residues. In germline, CDR1 is ENHRY, CDR2 SYGVKD. For the CDR3, the DNA is TGTGCCATCAGTGATGGGGGGGCAATCTCTGGAAACACCATATATTTT. Amino acid sequence: CAISDGGAISGNTIYF.